This TCR beta chain originates from a study of multiple sclerosis patients with progressive multifocal leukoencephalopathy. Findings and limits, study-wide: Expanded clones at PML onset predated and persisted through natalizumab therapy.

The protocol was immunoSEQ multiplex PCR, while the TCRdb copy is restricted to in-frame clones and leaves out a portion. The sample has about 28,000 clones, 90% seen once. Worth noting for this clone: Its antigen is undetermined.

Noted time point: less than 15 months of natalizumab therapy. Prior interferon beta treatment was universal, and the PML patients were all female. T1 marks 6 months and T2 marks 12 months of natalizumab therapy. Germline V gives CDR1 MNHEY, CDR2 SVGAGI. The CDR3 contains 14 residues. Trimming cost V 5 bases and J 4 bases, with 15 bases left between them. The receptor was derived from a human donor with multiple sclerosis. Sequenced here: PBMCs, sampled from a patient treated with natalizumab. The chain is built from TRBV6-5 and TRBJ2-7; the D is unclear. CDR3 loop: CASSENVRDYEQYF. DNA for the CDR3: TGTGCCAGCAGTGAAAACGTAAGGGATTACGAGCAGTACTTC.